The rows below give T cell receptor beta chains drawn from one sample of a study of cytotoxic CD8 clonotypes in ibrutinib-treated CLL. Only in-frame clones appear in the TCRdb table, and some are missing; sequencing was by immunoSEQ multiplex PCR. The table has 70,000 to 80,000 clones, around four fifths seen once. This specimen consisted of PBMCs, obtained after 24 months of ibrutinib treatment. These receptors originate from a human donor with chronic lymphocytic leukemia. The CDR3 runs from the conserved cysteine through the conserved F or W. Expanded clones are given a class, and other clones once, few, many or no size at all.

TRBV9	TRBJ1-2	once	CASSVEGQVHRRGGYTF
TRBV4-3	TRBJ1-2	.	CASSPETEGANGYTF
TRBV5-1	TRBJ2-5	once	CASSYPSGRAPVETQYF
TRBV1	TRBJ2-1	.	CTSSQEGLAGVLSYNEQFF
TRBV14	TRBJ2-1	.	CASRPNLGTPPNEQFF
TRBV28	TRBJ1-4	once	CASSFIGGTNEKLFF
TRBV23-1	TRBJ2-2	.	CASSLQTGTGYTGELFF
TRBV9	TRBJ2-6	.	CASSFREGGYGANVLTF
TRBV5-1	TRBJ1-5	.	CASSGQPNQPQHF
TRBV5-4	TRBJ2-1	few	CASSLGSSGSKQFF
TRBV27	TRBJ2-3	.	CASRTSGSWDTQYF
TRBV6-5	TRBJ2-2	few	CASRRQGWTGELFF
TRBV27	TRBJ1-3	.	CASRRTGSGNTIYF
TRBV11-2	TRBJ2-7	.	CASGSGTGLYEQYF
TRBV28	TRBJ2-7	.	CASTRRGGGQYSSYEQYF
TRBV11-2	TRBJ1-1	.	CASTTRGAGVTEAFF
TRBV4-3	TRBJ2-7	.	CASSQDLWGGAYEQYF
TRBV18	TRBJ1-4	.	CASSPLGHALLATNEKLFF
TRBV5-4	TRBJ2-3	once	CASSLDVSTDTQYF
TRBV4-1	TRBJ2-1	.	CASSQDLGLGPYNEQFF
TRBV2	TRBJ2-2	.	CASSWDSTGELFF
TRBV10-3	TRBJ1-5	few	CAISEGVAPTPQHF
TRBV5-1	TRBJ1-3	once	CASSFSTLGAAGNTIYF
TRBV5-1	TRBJ2-1	.	CASSSIDRDRQFF
TRBV27	TRBJ2-3	.	CASSRRGQGEMGDTQYF
TRBV5-4	TRBJ2-5	.	CASSLGQGETQYF
TRBV28	TRBJ1-2	.	CASSLLALGSGYTF
TRBV27	TRBJ2-7	.	CASSNLGGGYEQYF
TRBV6-1	TRBJ2-5	.	CASSEVGGGTQYF
TRBV4-2	TRBJ1-1	.	CASSQGREAFF
TRBV11-2	TRBJ2-1	.	CASSTNYNEQFF
TRBV18	TRBJ1-1	.	CASSGYRGQSTEAFF
TRBV7-3	TRBJ1-1	.	CASSLNAGGITEAFF